This T cell receptor beta chain was captured in a study of T cell clonality in common variable immunodeficiency. From germline, CDR1 is SGHNT and CDR2 YENEEA. V was pared by 5 bases and J by 4 bases, with 0 bases of the junction left unmatched. This CDR3 is built from 12 residues. TCRdb keeps only in-frame clones here, not all; method: immunoSEQ multiplex PCR. There are 30,000 to 40,000 clones in the sample, none observed a single time. Overall study findings and caveats: Reportedly, TCR beta sequences from common variable immunodeficiency showed fewer deletions and N-nucleotide insertions.

About this clone: The antigen remains unidentified. One base separates it from a far larger clone, so it is likely a read error. The read comes to an end 3 residues before the CDR3 does, leaving the germline J gene to fill in the end. Distinct nucleotide sequences in the sample also encode this CDR3.

This TCR was sampled from a human donor with common variable immunodeficiency. The genes are TRBV11-3 and TRBJ2-7, with 9 bases aligning to TRBD2. Material for sequencing was peripheral blood mononuclear cells. Partial CDR3 DNA: TGTGCCAGCAGCACTAGCGGGTACGAG. Translation gives CASSTSGYE. The full CDR3 sequence reads CASSTSGYEQYF.